This T cell receptor (beta chain) emerged from a study of beta chain features in type 1 diabetes. Study overall: The patient and healthy donor groups were comparable for age, gender and cell yields.

Study observations and caveats: Cells expressing TCR highly could be over-represented by cDNA sequencing. TCRB CDR3s were moderately but significantly shorter in Type 1 diabetes patients in all four CD4+ subsets. Shorter templates may be favored by PCR, equally so in patients and controls.

Worth noting for this clone: Its antigen is not identified.

Expressed TCRB transcripts got sequenced, as all isolated RNA was reverse transcribed. Clones were read by immunoSEQ multiplex PCR, and TCRdb kept only the in-frame ones, dropping some. In the table there are about 250,000 clones, less than 15% of which are singletons. The V and J ends lost 5 bases and 2 bases, in that order; junction bases with no gene match: 15. This CDR3 region has 19 residues. The V gene's germline CDR1 is MRHNA and CDR2 SNTAGT. This TCR came from a woman aged 40-49 years in good health. The sample consisted of naive CD4+ T cells from blood. The rearrangement joins TRBV6-4 to TRBJ2-6, with 7 bases lining up with TRBD2. The CDR3 DNA is TGTGCCAGCAGTCCCCGGGGAGGGTTCTTGCAAACTGGGGCCAACGTCCTGACTTTC. Protein sequence: CASSPRGGFLQTGANVLTF.